These T cell receptor beta chains were read from a single sample in a study of shared clonotypes between healthy human individuals. The method was immunoSEQ multiplex PCR; TCRdb's version includes in-frame clones alone and lacks a portion of them. The sample comprises about 2.2 million clones, just over 90% of which are singletons, and 1.5% to 2% rests with the top ten. Sequencing input: naive CD8+ T cells from PBMCs. The receptors come from a man aged 18 to 29 in good health. Some clones in this sample may be carry-over from other donors' samples. Both conserved end residues are part of each CDR3. The order of the fields is V gene, J gene, clone size, D gene, CDR3 protein, CDR3 DNA. A D gene is named only where the DNA matches it firmly. Clone size is given for some rows only: seen once, a few or many times, or a class if the clone is expanded.

TRBV5-4,TRBJ1-5,NA,NA,CASSPDGYNQPQHF,TGTGCCAGCAGCCCGGACGGGTACAATCAGCCCCAGCATTTT
TRBV5-1,TRBJ2-1,NA,NA,CASMAEGRYNEQFF,TGCGCCAGCATGGCGGAGGGCCGCTACAATGAGCAGTTCTTC
TRBV4-2,TRBJ1-1,once,NA,CASSQVAQGPNTEAFF,TGTGCCAGCAGCCAAGTCGCTCAGGGCCCGAACACTGAAGCTTTCTTT
TRBV5-6,TRBJ2-7,NA,NA,CASSLESSYEQYF,TGTGCCAGCAGCTTGGAGAGCTCCTACGAGCAGTACTTC
TRBV19,TRBJ1-3,few,NA,CASSSGARFDTIYF,TGTGCCAGTAGTAGCGGGGCGCGGTTCGACACCATATATTTT
TRBV4-1,TRBJ2-7,NA,NA,CASSLDQYSYEQYF,TGCGCCAGCAGCCTCGATCAGTACTCCTACGAGCAGTACTTC
TRBV5-3,TRBJ2-1,NA,NA,CARSPETGEHRNEQFF,TGTGCCAGAAGCCCCGAGACAGGCGAGCACCGAAATGAGCAGTTCTTC
TRBV4-3,TRBJ2-5,once,TRBD2,CASSPRWGGETQYF,TGCGCCAGCAGCCCCCGCTGGGGGGGGGAGACCCAGTACTTC
TRBV7-9,TRBJ2-7,NA,NA,CASSLGPGSAYEQYF,TGTGCCAGCAGCTTAGGTCCGGGTTCTGCCTACGAGCAGTACTTC
TRBV5-6,TRBJ1-5,NA,NA,CASSWGIQGKQPQHF,TGTGCCAGCAGCTGGGGGATACAGGGTAAACAGCCCCAGCATTTT
TRBV7-2,TRBJ2-3,NA,NA,CASSLADTQYF,TGTGCCAGCAGCTTAGCAGATACGCAGTATTTT
TRBV6-1,TRBJ2-7,NA,NA,CASTEAGHSYEQYF,TGTGCCAGTACGGAAGCGGGTCACTCCTACGAGCAGTACTTC
TRBV28,TRBJ2-2,NA,NA,CASSPPTGFSTGELFF,TGTGCCAGCAGTCCTCCTACGGGGTTTAGCACCGGGGAGCTGTTTTTT
TRBV4-1,TRBJ2-5,NA,NA,CASSPRGQETQYF,TGCGCCAGCAGCCCCAGAGGGCAGGAGACCCAGTACTTC
TRBV30,TRBJ2-7,NA,NA,CAWSVQDGQYF,TGTGCCTGGAGTGTACAGGACGGGCAGTACTTC
TRBV5-6,TRBJ2-3,NA,NA,CASSLGAFFSTDTQYF,TGTGCCAGCAGCTTGGGGGCTTTTTTCAGCACAGATACGCAGTATTTT
TRBV5-1,TRBJ2-1,NA,NA,CASSSGGNEQFF,TGCGCCAGCAGCTCAGGGGGGAATGAGCAGTTCTTC
TRBV4-1,TRBJ1-1,NA,NA,CASSQEVGMSTTEAFF,TGCGCCAGCAGCCAAGAAGTGGGGATGTCAACCACTGAAGCTTTCTTT
TRBV4-2,TRBJ2-7,NA,TRBD1,CASSQGTGTALYEQYF,TGTGCCAGCAGCCAAGGGACCGGGACAGCATTATACGAGCAGTACTTC